Listed below are T cell receptor beta chains from one sample, sequenced in a study of blood T cell repertoires in COVID-19. Clones were sequenced by immunoSEQ multiplex PCR, and TCRdb holds only the in-frame ones, with some missing. The sample carries roughly 200,000 clones, around 89% recorded once. The sample comprised PBMCs or T cells enriched from blood (not recorded which). The receptor source for this set is a woman aged 25 to 39 who had recovered from COVID-19. CDR3s include the opening cysteine and the closing phenylalanine or tryptophan. D genes are given only for firm matches. Size is stated for part of the rows, as once, few or many counts, or as a class when the clone is expanded.

v_gene	d_gene	abundance	j_gene	CDR3aa	CDR3nt
TRBV7-2	TRBD1	.	TRBJ2-7	CASSPPGQGTEQYF	TGTGCCAGCAGCCCTCCGGGACAGGGGACCGAGCAGTACTTC
TRBV6-5	TRBD1	.	TRBJ1-6	CASSYWTGRNSPLHF	TGTGCCAGCAGTTACTGGACAGGGCGGAATTCACCCCTCCACTTT
TRBV9	.	.	TRBJ1-1	CASSEDRMNTEAFF	TGTGCCAGCAGCGAGGACAGAATGAACACTGAAGCTTTCTTT
TRBV6-4	.	few	TRBJ2-3	CASSDSAGETDTQYF	TGTGCCAGCAGTGACTCGGCAGGGGAGACAGATACGCAGTATTTT
TRBV7-9	TRBD1	.	TRBJ1-3	CASSRTGIGNTIYF	TGTGCCAGCAGTCGGACAGGGATTGGAAACACCATATATTTT
TRBV7-3	.	.	TRBJ1-6	CASSLRQPYNSPLHF	TGTGCCAGCAGCTTAAGACAGCCCTATAATTCACCCCTCCACTTT
TRBV5-5	TRBD1	.	TRBJ1-2	CASSSPMGQGNGYTF	TGTGCCAGCAGCTCACCGATGGGACAGGGAAATGGCTACACCTTC
TRBV12-3/TRBV12-4	.	.	TRBJ2-1	CASSWTVLDEQFF	TGTGCCAGCAGTTGGACAGTTCTGGATGAGCAGTTCTTC
TRBV18	.	.	TRBJ2-3	CASSPASDTQYF	TGTGCCAGCTCACCAGCGTCAGATACGCAGTATTTT
TRBV6-1	.	.	TRBJ2-7	CASSVRTATLTYEQYF	TGTGCCAGCAGTGTCAGGACAGCCACACTAACCTACGAGCAGTACTTC
TRBV29-1	TRBD2	.	TRBJ2-1	CSVTGTSGRSSYNEQFF	TGCAGCGTTACCGGGACTAGCGGGCGAAGCTCCTACAATGAGCAGTTCTTC
TRBV6-6	.	once	TRBJ1-3	CASSYATGSGNTIYF	TGTGCCAGCAGTTACGCGACAGGCTCTGGAAACACCATATATTTT
TRBV5-6	TRBD2	.	TRBJ2-7	CASSLFGTRGEQYF	TGTGCCAGCAGCTTGTTCGGGACTAGAGGCGAGCAGTACTTC
TRBV5-1	.	.	TRBJ1-1	CASSLVVGGTEAFF	TGCGCCAGCAGCTTGGTTGTGGGAGGCACTGAAGCTTTCTTT
TRBV6-5	TRBD1	once	TRBJ1-3	CASGTDGNTIYF	TGTGCCAGCGGGACAGACGGAAACACCATATATTTT
TRBV24-1	.	.	TRBJ2-1	CATSRGYNEQFF	TGTGCCACCAGTCGGGGGTACAATGAGCAGTTCTTC
TRBV12-3/TRBV12-4	.	.	TRBJ1-2	CASSFSREDGYTF	TGTGCCAGCAGTTTCTCCAGGGAGGATGGCTACACCTTC
TRBV29-1	.	few	TRBJ2-5	CSVALGQGRQETQYF	TGCAGCGTGGCCCTGGGTCAGGGGAGACAAGAGACCCAGTACTTC
TRBV27	.	.	TRBJ2-1	CASSLTLGSSYNEQFF	TGTGCCAGCAGTTTAACTCTAGGAAGCTCCTACAATGAGCAGTTCTTC
TRBV12-3/TRBV12-4	.	.	TRBJ1-5	CASSLTGYQPQHF	TGTGCCAGCAGCCTAACAGGGTACCAGCCCCAGCATTTT
TRBV7-6	TRBD1	.	TRBJ1-2	CASSPRTGRGYTF	TGTGCCAGCAGCCCAAGGACAGGGCGCGGCTACACCTTC
TRBV3-1/TRBV3-2	.	once	TRBJ2-1	CASSQAVGDENEQFF	TGTGCCAGCAGCCAAGCGGTGGGCGACGAAAATGAGCAGTTCTTC
TRBV11-3	.	.	TRBJ1-3	CASSSGPGNTIYF	TGTGCCAGCAGCTCCGGCCCCGGGAACACCATATATTTT
TRBV25-1	.	.	TRBJ1-4	CASSDIREGEKLFF	TGTGCCAGCAGTGATATCCGTGAGGGAGAAAAACTGTTTTTT
TRBV29-1	TRBD1	.	TRBJ1-1	CSGGQRQGVNTEAFF	TGCAGCGGAGGACAGCGTCAGGGGGTGAACACTGAAGCTTTCTTT
TRBV9	TRBD1	.	TRBJ2-6	CASSARITGGRPGANVLTF	TGTGCCAGCAGCGCTCGAATCACAGGGGGCAGGCCTGGGGCCAACGTCCTGACTTTC
TRBV6-2/TRBV6-3	.	.	TRBJ1-1	CASSLLGEVNTEAFF	TGTGCCAGCAGTTTGTTGGGGGAGGTGAACACTGAAGCTTTCTTT
TRBV10-2	.	.	TRBJ1-2	CASSELENYGYTF	TGCGCCAGCAGTGAGTTAGAGAACTATGGCTACACCTTC
TRBV3-1/TRBV3-2	.	.	TRBJ2-5	CASSPVATGTQYF	TGTGCCAGCAGCCCCGTAGCAACCGGGACCCAGTACTTC
TRBV6-2/TRBV6-3	.	.	TRBJ1-2	CASSYPGKANYGYTF	TGTGCCAGCAGTTACCCAGGGAAGGCTAACTATGGCTACACCTTC
TRBV2	TRBD1	.	TRBJ2-7	CASSPDRARYEQYF	TGTGCCAGCAGCCCGGACAGGGCGCGGTACGAGCAGTACTTC
TRBV19	.	.	TRBJ1-2	CASSIAGANGYTF	TGTGCCAGTAGTATCGCGGGGGCGAACGGCTACACCTTC
TRBV5-4	TRBD1	.	TRBJ1-2	CASSPDRAYGYTF	TGTGCCAGCAGCCCCGACAGGGCCTATGGCTACACCTTC
TRBV7-2	TRBD2	.	TRBJ2-1	CASSLTSGGAYNEQFF	TGTGCCAGCAGCTTAACTAGCGGGGGGGCATACAATGAGCAGTTCTTC
TRBV5-8	.	.	TRBJ1-4	CASSLYRGTNEKLFF	TGTGCCAGCAGCTTATATCGGGGAACTAATGAAAAACTGTTTTTT
TRBV4-3	.	.	TRBJ1-1	CASSRTTGPSATEAFF	TGCGCCAGCAGCCGCACAACAGGGCCTTCGGCGACTGAAGCTTTCTTT
TRBV7-9	.	.	TRBJ2-1	CASSPGGSEQFF	TGTGCCAGCAGCCCGGGGGGCAGTGAGCAGTTCTTC
TRBV5-4	.	.	TRBJ2-7	CASSQGGGAYEQYF	TGTGCCAGCAGCCAGGGTGGAGGGGCTTACGAGCAGTACTTC
TRBV6-5	TRBD1	.	TRBJ1-2	CASSQDRLNYGYTF	TGTGCCAGCAGTCAGGACAGGTTGAACTATGGCTACACCTTC
TRBV5-1	.	.	TRBJ1-6	CASSLGTHGNSPLHF	TGCGCCAGCAGCTTGGGGACTCACGGAAATTCACCCCTCCACTTT
TRBV6-2/TRBV6-3	TRBD1	.	TRBJ1-1	CASSYPTGRNTEAFF	TGTGCCAGCAGTTACCCGACAGGGAGGAACACTGAAGCTTTCTTT
TRBV11-3	TRBD2	.	TRBJ2-1	CASSSSGGLYNEQFF	TGTGCCAGCAGCTCGAGCGGGGGTCTCTACAATGAGCAGTTCTTC
TRBV21-1	.	.	TRBJ1-5	CASSKTGGRRNQPQHF	TGTGCCAGCAGCAAAACAGGGGGTCGGCGCAATCAGCCCCAGCATTTT
TRBV5-1	.	.	TRBJ1-5	CASSLQGSQPQHF	TGCGCCAGCAGCTTACAGGGTTCTCAGCCCCAGCATTTT
TRBV5-6	.	once	TRBJ2-3	CASSLAPGSTDTQYF	TGTGCCAGCAGCTTGGCTCCAGGGAGCACAGATACGCAGTATTTT
TRBV10-3	.	.	TRBJ2-7	CAIRSGGYEQYF	TGTGCCATCAGATCCGGGGGCTACGAGCAGTACTTC
TRBV19	TRBD1	.	TRBJ1-1	CASSVRGQGTEAFF	TGTGCCAGTAGTGTCAGGGGGCAGGGAACTGAAGCTTTCTTT
TRBV19	.	.	TRBJ2-1	CASSPTIAYNEQFF	TGTGCCAGTAGTCCCACTATCGCCTACAATGAGCAGTTCTTC
TRBV12-3/TRBV12-4	.	once	TRBJ1-2	CASTADWLGGYTF	TGTGCCAGCACCGCCGACTGGTTGGGTGGCTACACCTTC
TRBV7-9	.	.	TRBJ1-2	CASSFLQSREANYGYTF	TGTGCCAGCAGCTTTCTTCAGTCTAGGGAGGCTAACTATGGCTACACCTTC
TRBV7-2	TRBD1	.	TRBJ1-1	CASSLVNRGGTEAFF	TGTGCCAGCAGCTTAGTCAACAGGGGAGGTACTGAAGCTTTCTTT
TRBV5-4	TRBD2	.	TRBJ2-5	CASSWVAGGRETQYF	TGTGCCAGCAGCTGGGTAGCGGGGGGGCGAGAGACCCAGTACTTC
TRBV7-2	TRBD1	.	TRBJ2-7	CASSLSPGGNEQYF	TGTGCCAGCAGCTTATCCCCAGGGGGTAACGAGCAGTACTTC